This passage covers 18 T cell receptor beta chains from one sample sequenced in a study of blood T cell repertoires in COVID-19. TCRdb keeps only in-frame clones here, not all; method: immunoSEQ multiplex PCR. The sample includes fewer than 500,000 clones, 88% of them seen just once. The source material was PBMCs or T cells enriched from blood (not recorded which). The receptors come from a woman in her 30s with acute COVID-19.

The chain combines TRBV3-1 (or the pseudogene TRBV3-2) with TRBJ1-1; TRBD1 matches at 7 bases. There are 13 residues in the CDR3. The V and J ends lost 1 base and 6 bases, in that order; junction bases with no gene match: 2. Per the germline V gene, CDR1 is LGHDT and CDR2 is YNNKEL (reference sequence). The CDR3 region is CASSQAGGAEAFF. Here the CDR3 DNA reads TGTGCCAGCAGCCAAGCAGGGGGAGCTGAAGCTTTCTTT.

The CDR3 coding sequence is TGTGCCAGCAGTGCTTCCCCGGACTATGGCTACACCTTC. This codes for CASSASPDYGYTF. The chain employs TRBV2 and TRBJ1-2; no definite D call. The V gene's germline CDR1 is SNHLY and CDR2 FYNNEI. The ends were cut back, 4 bases at V and 3 bases at J, with 9 bases in the middle. This CDR3 spans 13 amino acids.

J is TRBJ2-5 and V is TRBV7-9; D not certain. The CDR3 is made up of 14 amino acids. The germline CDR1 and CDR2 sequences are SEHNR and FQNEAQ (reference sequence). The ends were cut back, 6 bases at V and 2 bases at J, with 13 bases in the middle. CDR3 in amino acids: CASSSVVSQETQYF. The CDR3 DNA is TGTGCCAGCAGTTCAGTCGTTTCACAAGAGACCCAGTACTTC.

This CDR3 reads CASRWGGQVGGNTEAFF. CDR3 coding DNA: TGTGCCAGCAGGTGGGGGGGACAGGTAGGGGGGAACACTGAAGCTTTCTTT. The chain carries TRBV27 and TRBJ1-1; 8 nucleotides agree with TRBD1. The CDR3 runs 17 residues. Germline CDR1 MNHEY, CDR2 SMNVEV (reference sequence). V gave up 6 bases and J gave up 1 base; unmatched junction bases: 13.

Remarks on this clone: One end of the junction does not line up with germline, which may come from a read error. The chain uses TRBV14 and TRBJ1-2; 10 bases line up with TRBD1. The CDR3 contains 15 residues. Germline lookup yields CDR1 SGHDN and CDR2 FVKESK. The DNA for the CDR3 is TGTGCCAGCAGTCAAGGGGGACAGGGGAACTATGGCTACACCTTC. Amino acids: CASSQGGQGNYGYTF. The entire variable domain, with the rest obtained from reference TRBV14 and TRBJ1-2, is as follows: EAGVTQFPSHSVIEKGQTVTLRCDPISGHDNLYWYRRVMGKEIKFLLHFVKESKQDESGMPNNRFLAERTGGTYSTLKVQPAELEDSGVYFCASSQGGQGNYGYTFGSGTRLTVV.

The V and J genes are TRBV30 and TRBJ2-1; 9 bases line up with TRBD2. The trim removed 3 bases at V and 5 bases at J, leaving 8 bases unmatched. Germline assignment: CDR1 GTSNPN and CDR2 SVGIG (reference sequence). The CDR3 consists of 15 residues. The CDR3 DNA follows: TGTGCCTGGAGCCCTAACCTAGCGGGGCACAATGAGCAGTTCTTC. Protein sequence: CAWSPNLAGHNEQFF.

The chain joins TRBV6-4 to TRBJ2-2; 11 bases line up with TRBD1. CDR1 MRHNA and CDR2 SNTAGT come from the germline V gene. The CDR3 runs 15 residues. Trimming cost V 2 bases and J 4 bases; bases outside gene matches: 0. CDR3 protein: CASSDGTGGTGELFF. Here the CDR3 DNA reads TGTGCCAGCAGTGACGGGACAGGGGGCACCGGGGAGCTGTTTTTT.

This chain's CDR3 is CASSVWAGNVGYGYTF. The CDR3 region has the DNA TGTGCCAGCAGCGTGTGGGCAGGGAACGTCGGCTATGGCTACACCTTC. The V call is TRBV9, the J call TRBJ1-2, with a weak D call TRBD1 (5 bases). Per the germline V gene, CDR1 is SGDLS and CDR2 is YYNGEE. Trimming cost V 2 bases and J 4 bases, with 18 bases left between them. This CDR3 region has 16 residues.

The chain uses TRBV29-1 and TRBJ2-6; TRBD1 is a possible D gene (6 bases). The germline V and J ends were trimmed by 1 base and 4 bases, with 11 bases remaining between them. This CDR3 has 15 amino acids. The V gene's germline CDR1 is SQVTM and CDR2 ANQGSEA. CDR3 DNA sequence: TGCAGCGTTGAAGTGGCAGGGGCAGGGGCCAACGTCCTGACTTTC. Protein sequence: CSVEVAGAGANVLTF.

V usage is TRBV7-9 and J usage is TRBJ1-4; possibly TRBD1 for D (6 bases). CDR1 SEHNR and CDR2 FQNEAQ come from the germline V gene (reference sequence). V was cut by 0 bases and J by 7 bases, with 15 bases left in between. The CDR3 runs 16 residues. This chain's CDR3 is CASSLAPGAGGEKLFF. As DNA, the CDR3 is TGTGCCAGCAGCTTAGCGCCAGGGGCCGGAGGTGAAAAACTGTTTTTT.

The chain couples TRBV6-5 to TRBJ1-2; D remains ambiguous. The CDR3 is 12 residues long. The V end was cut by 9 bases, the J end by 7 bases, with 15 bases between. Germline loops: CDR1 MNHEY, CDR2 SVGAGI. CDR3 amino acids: CASLITSGGYTF. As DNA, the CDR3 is TGTGCCAGTCTCATCACTTCGGGTGGCTACACCTTC.

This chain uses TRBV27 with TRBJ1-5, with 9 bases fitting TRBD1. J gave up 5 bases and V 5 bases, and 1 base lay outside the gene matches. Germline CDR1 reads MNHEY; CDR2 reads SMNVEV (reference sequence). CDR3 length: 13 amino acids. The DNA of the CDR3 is TGTGCCAGCAGTCGACAGGGGGATCAGCCCCAGCATTTT. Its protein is CASSRQGDQPQHF.

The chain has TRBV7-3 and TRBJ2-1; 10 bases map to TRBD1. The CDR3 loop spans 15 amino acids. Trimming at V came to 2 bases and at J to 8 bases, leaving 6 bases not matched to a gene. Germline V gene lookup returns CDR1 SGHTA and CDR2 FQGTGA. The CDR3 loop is CASSLGDRGSDEQFF. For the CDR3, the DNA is TGTGCCAGCAGCTTAGGGGACAGGGGTTCAGATGAGCAGTTCTTC. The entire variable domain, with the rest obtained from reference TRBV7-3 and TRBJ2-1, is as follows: GAGVSQTPSNKVTEKGKYVELRCDPISGHTALYWYRQSLGQGPEFLIYFQGTGAADDSGLPNDRFFAVRPEGSVSTLKIQRTERGDSAVYLCASSLGDRGSDEQFFGPGTRLTVL.

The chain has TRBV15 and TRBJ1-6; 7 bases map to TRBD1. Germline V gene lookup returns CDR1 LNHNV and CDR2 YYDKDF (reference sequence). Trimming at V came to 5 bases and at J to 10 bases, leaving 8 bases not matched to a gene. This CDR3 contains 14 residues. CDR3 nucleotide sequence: TGTGCCACCAGCCTCGACAGGGCGCGGTCACCCCTCCACTTT. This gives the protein CATSLDRARSPLHF.

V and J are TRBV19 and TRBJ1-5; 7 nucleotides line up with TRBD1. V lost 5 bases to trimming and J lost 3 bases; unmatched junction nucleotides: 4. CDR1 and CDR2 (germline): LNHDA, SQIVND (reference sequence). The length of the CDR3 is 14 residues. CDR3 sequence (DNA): TGTGCCAGTAGTGTCGACAGGGCCAATCAGCCCCAGCATTTT. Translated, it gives CASSVDRANQPQHF. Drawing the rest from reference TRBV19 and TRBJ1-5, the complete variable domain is DGGITQSPKYLFRKEGQNVTLSCEQNLNHDAMYWYRQDPGQGLRLIYYSQIVNDFQKGDIAEGYSVSREKKESFPLTVTSAQKNPTAFYLCASSVDRANQPQHFGDGTRLSIL.

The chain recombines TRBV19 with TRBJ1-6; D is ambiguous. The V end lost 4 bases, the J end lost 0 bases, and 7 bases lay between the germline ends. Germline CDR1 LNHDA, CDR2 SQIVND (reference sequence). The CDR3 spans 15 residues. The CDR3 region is CASSKYSSYNSPLHF. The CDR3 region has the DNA TGTGCCAGTAGTAAATACAGCTCCTATAATTCACCCCTCCACTTT.

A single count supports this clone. DNA of the CDR3: TGTGCCAGCAGCCTAAGGTCGGCGGCTAGCGACAGCACAGATACGCAGTATTTT. Protein sequence: CASSLRSAASDSTDTQYF. The chain employs TRBV7-3 and TRBJ2-3; a possible D gene is TRBD2 (6 bases). CDR3 length equals 18 residues. Germline-derived CDR1 and CDR2 are SGHTA and FQGTGA. V was pared by 5 bases and J by 0 bases, with 21 bases between.

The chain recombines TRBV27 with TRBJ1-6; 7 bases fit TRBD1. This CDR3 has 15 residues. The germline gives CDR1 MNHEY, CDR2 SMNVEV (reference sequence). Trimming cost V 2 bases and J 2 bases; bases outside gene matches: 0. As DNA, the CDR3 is TGTGCCAGCAGTTTAGACAGGGCCTATAATTCACCCCTCCACTTT. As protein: CASSLDRAYNSPLHF.